This T cell receptor beta chain was captured in a study of blood T cell repertoires in COVID-19. This table comes from immunoSEQ multiplex PCR, and its TCRdb copy is limited to in-frame clones, with some not included. This table holds over 150,000 clones, 70% to 90% found once. Germline assignment: CDR1 SGHTA and CDR2 FQGTGA. Trimming cost V 5 bases and J 6 bases; bases outside gene matches: 8. There are 15 residues in the CDR3. Sequencing used peripheral blood. The sequence derives from a man aged 50 to 59 with COVID-19, enrolled during active disease. The chain carries TRBV7-3 and TRBJ1-2; TRBD1 agrees at 11 bases. The CDR3 DNA sequence: TGTGCCAGCAGCGACCAGGGACAGGGGGTAAATGGCTACACCTTC. Protein product: CASSDQGQGVNGYTF.